Only a few counts were recorded for the clone carrying this TCR beta chain. Source study methods: Researchers report that nucleated cell counts were estimated from reference gene primer amplification. Measured with immunoSEQ multiplex PCR; TCRdb has only the in-frame clones, and not every one. V and J calls and clone size are copied from that table; D and trimming were computed from the DNA. The sample contains about 240,000 clones, roughly 89% of which appear only once. Germline V gene sequence: CDR1 MDHEN, CDR2 SYDVKM. V shed 9 bases and J shed 4 bases, with 18 bases lying between them. CDR3 length: 14 amino acids. This sample was taken from a study of blood T cell repertoires in COVID-19. The wider study: Sites in the United States, Italy and Spain provided acute and convalescent COVID-19 samples.

The study recruited people aged about 18 to 90 years across about 25 US areas. Clinical history reported by participants formed the basis on which cohorts were assigned. Material for sequencing was PBMCs or T cells enriched from blood (not recorded which). The receptor comes from a man in his forties who had recovered from COVID-19. The rearrangement joins TRBV28 to TRBJ1-1, with D perhaps TRBD1 (6 bases). The CDR3 DNA follows: TGTGCCAGTCTACTACAGGGTAGGGGCACTGAAGCTTTCTTT. Amino acid sequence: CASLLQGRGTEAFF.